Listed here are 27 T cell receptor beta chains from one sample, sequenced in a study of response to subunit inactivated influenza vaccine. A single record per CDR3 protein comes from TCRdb applying MiXCR to the RT-PCR reads. This table has 500,000 to 550,000 distinct CDR3 sequences, under 9% appearing once. The sequences come from PBMCs from blood, collected less than 30 months after vaccination. These receptors were taken from a man aged 45 to 75 who received an inactivated influenza vaccine.

This chain uses TRBV20-1 with TRBJ2-3; 10 bases agree with TRBD2. CDR3 length: 17 amino acids. V lost 0 bases, J lost 2 bases, and 8 bases stayed unmatched. CDR1 DFQATT and CDR2 SNEGSKA come from the germline V gene (reference sequence). DNA of the CDR3: TGCAGTGCTAGAGATGGGGACCTAGCGGGGGACACAGATACGCAGTATTTT. Amino acid sequence: CSARDGDLAGDTDTQYF.

This chain connects TRBV12-3 or TRBV12-4 to TRBJ2-3; a possible D gene is TRBD1 (5 bases). There are 17 residues in the CDR3. V was clipped by 0 bases and J by 2 bases, with 15 bases between them. As DNA, the CDR3 is TGTGCCAGCAGTTTAGCGGGAACAGGAAGCCTCACAGATACGCAGTATTTT. Translating gives CASSLAGTGSLTDTQYF.

This clonotype was counted between two and nine times. The chain uses TRBV28 and TRBJ2-4, with D possibly called TRBD1 or TRBD2 (5 bases each). Trimming shortened V by 6 bases and J by 7 bases, and 16 bases separated the two germline ends. CDR1 and CDR2 (germline): MDHEN, SYDVKM. The CDR3 is 14 amino acids. In DNA, the CDR3 is TGTGCCAGCAGCCCCGGGACCCGAGGGAACATTCAGTACTTC. Amino acids: CASSPGTRGNIQYF. Based on the CDR3 plus reference TRBV28 and TRBJ2-4, the full variable domain is DVKVTQSSRYLVKRTGEKVFLECVQDMDHENMFWYRQDPGLGLRLIYFSYDVKMKEKGDIPEGYSVSREKKERFSLILESASTNQTSMYLCASSPGTRGNIQYFGAGTRLSVL.

There are many counts of this clonotype. V gene TRBV29-1 combines with J gene TRBJ2-5, with D possibly matching TRBD2 (5 bases). V was pared by 5 bases and J by 5 bases, with 12 bases between. CDR1 and CDR2 (germline): SQVTM, ANQGSEA. There are 12 residues in the CDR3. This CDR3 is CSVRASSETQYF. The DNA of the CDR3 is TGCAGCGTTAGGGCTAGCAGCGAGACCCAGTACTTC.

This clonotype came up many times. This chain joins TRBV4-3 and TRBJ2-7; 9 bases are shared with TRBD1. The CDR3 runs 16 residues. CDR1 is LGHNA, CDR2 YSLEER, per germline. After removal of 3 bases from V and 3 bases from J, the junction contained 9 bases not matched to a gene. This chain's CDR3 is CASSHETGTGLYEQYF. DNA for the CDR3: TGCGCCAGCAGCCACGAAACCGGGACAGGGCTCTACGAGCAGTACTTC.

The V call is TRBV12-5, the J call TRBJ2-2; no reliable D call. Germline V gene lookup returns CDR1 LGHNT and CDR2 FRNRAP. The CDR3 is made up of 13 amino acids. Trimming pared 1 base from V and 4 bases from J, leaving 4 bases between. CDR3 in DNA: TGTGCTAGTGGTTTGGAACCCACCGGGGAGCTGTTTTTT. Residues: CASGLEPTGELFF.

At least ten counts were recorded for this clonotype. CDR3 bases: TGTGCCAGCAGCCATCCTATGGGACAGGGCACCGGGGAGCTGTTTTTT. It codes for CASSHPMGQGTGELFF. This rearrangement joins TRBV3-1 to TRBJ2-2; the match to TRBD1 covers 9 bases. Germline lookup yields CDR1 LGHDT and CDR2 YNNKEL (reference sequence). The CDR3 covers 16 residues. V was pared by 3 bases and J by 4 bases, with 6 bases of the junction left unmatched.

This clonotype was counted ten times or more. The chain has TRBV5-1 and TRBJ2-5; 11 nucleotides agree with TRBD2. The CDR3 spans 15 residues. With V trimmed by 1 base and J by 5 bases, 4 bases remained unmatched. Germline V gene lookup returns CDR1 SGHRS and CDR2 YFSETQ. CDR3 bases: TGCGCCAGCAGCTTGACTAGCGGGAGCTTGGAGACCCAGTACTTC. Residues: CASSLTSGSLETQYF.

V and J are TRBV7-3 and TRBJ2-5; D possibly matches TRBD1 or TRBD2 (5 bases each). Trimming removed 5 bases from V and 5 bases from J, with 12 bases in between. Germline CDR1 SGHTA, CDR2 FQGTGA. This CDR3 spans 13 amino acids. For the CDR3, the DNA is TGTGCCAGCAGCCCGGGACCATTGGAGACCCAGTACTTC. This sequence encodes CASSPGPLETQYF.

This chain connects TRBV29-1 to TRBJ2-7; D is perhaps TRBD1 (5 bases). There are 12 residues in the CDR3. V lost 4 bases to trimming and J lost 6 bases, with 13 bases between them. Germline V gene sequence: CDR1 SQVTM, CDR2 ANQGSEA. The CDR3 DNA is TGCAGCGTTGGTTCCCAGGGCGGCGAGCAGTACTTC. Translation: CSVGSQGGEQYF.

V gene TRBV3-1 combines with J gene TRBJ2-5; D gene unclear. The V and J ends lost 1 base and 1 base respectively, with 10 bases between them. This CDR3 has 15 residues. The germline CDR1 and CDR2 sequences are LGHDT and YNNKEL (reference sequence). This chain's CDR3 is CASSQVSLIQETQYF. As DNA, the CDR3 is TGTGCCAGCAGCCAAGTATCCTTGATCCAAGAGACCCAGTACTTC.

In its sample, this clonotype was seen a few times. V gene TRBV28 combines with J gene TRBJ1-2; D is possibly TRBD1 (6 bases). With 7 bases removed from V and 2 bases from J, the gap between germline ends came to 17 bases. The CDR3 loop spans 15 amino acids. Germline V gives CDR1 MDHEN, CDR2 SYDVKM. The CDR3 region is CASTMGPGANYGYTF. The CDR3 DNA is TGTGCCAGCACCATGGGGCCAGGGGCCAACTATGGCTACACCTTC.

Here the CDR3 DNA reads TGTGCCAGCAGTCGAACCGGCGGGAGCGTTACCTACGAGCAGTACTTC. Translating it yields CASSRTGGSVTYEQYF. V gene TRBV6-2 or TRBV6-3 combines with J gene TRBJ2-7, with TRBD2 identical over 7 bases. Germline CDR1 is MNHEY and CDR2 is SVGEGT. This CDR3 has 16 residues. V was pared by 5 bases and J by 2 bases, with 12 bases of the junction left unmatched.

A few counts support this clonotype. This chain links TRBV29-1 with TRBJ1-1; TRBD1 might be the D (5 bases). This CDR3 region has 14 residues. V lost 3 bases and J 4 bases, leaving 15 bases between the germline ends. Germline V gene lookup returns CDR1 SQVTM and CDR2 ANQGSEA. The CDR3 DNA sequence: TGCAGCGTTGAGCGGGGGGGTAGGGCCACTGAAGCTTTCTTT. It codes for CSVERGGRATEAFF. The full variable domain, rest sourced from reference TRBV29-1 and TRBJ1-1, is SAVISQKPSRDICQRGTSLTIQCQVDSQVTMMFWYRQQPGQSLTLIATANQGSEATYESGFVIDKFPISRPNLTFSTLTVSNMSPEDSSIYLCSVERGGRATEAFFGQGTRLTVV.

This clonotype came up many times. This rearrangement joins TRBV7-9 to TRBJ2-7; 7 bases align to TRBD2. V trimming: 8 bases; J trimming: 0 bases; junction bases outside the gene matches: 7. In germline, CDR1 is SEHNR, CDR2 FQNEAQ (reference sequence). This CDR3 is built from 14 residues. CDR3 sequence reads: CASGPGRFSYEQYF. CDR3 DNA sequence: TGTGCCAGCGGGCCCGGGAGGTTCTCCTACGAGCAGTACTTC.

This clonotype was detected ten times or more. The rearrangement uses TRBV7-2 and TRBJ1-4; 7 nucleotides align to TRBD1. The ends lost 5 bases at V and 3 bases at J; junction bases unmatched: 6. The CDR3 spans 15 residues. From germline, CDR1 is SGHTA and CDR2 FQGNSA. CDR3: CASSRDDRANEKLFF. Here the CDR3 DNA reads TGTGCCAGCAGCCGAGACGACAGGGCTAATGAAAAACTGTTTTTT.

This clonotype showed up many times. The rearrangement links TRBV5-1 to TRBJ2-7; 9 positions agree with TRBD1. V lost 0 bases and J lost 4; bases outside the gene matches: 11. The CDR3 extends over 17 amino acids. CDR1 and CDR2 from the germline V gene are SGHRS and YFSETQ. The CDR3 region has the DNA TGCGCCAGCAGCTTGGTTCCTCCGGGACAGGGTCGGTACGAGCAGTACTTC. Translation: CASSLVPPGQGRYEQYF.

This chain connects TRBV19 to TRBJ2-7, with 10 bases matching TRBD1. The germline gives CDR1 LNHDA, CDR2 SQIVND (reference sequence). Trimming cost V 6 bases and J 5 bases; bases outside gene matches: 10. The length of the CDR3 is 15 residues. CDR3 DNA: TGTGCCAGTAGACCGACAGGGGGCAATTGGAACGAGCAGTACTTC. As protein: CASRPTGGNWNEQYF.

CDR3 protein: CATSRRVGELFF. Here the CDR3 DNA reads TGTGCCACCAGCAGACGCGTCGGGGAGCTGTTTTTT. The chain couples TRBV15 to TRBJ2-2; D remains unclear. This CDR3 region has 12 residues. Trimming stripped 2 bases from V and 7 bases from J, with 5 bases between. The germline V gene encodes CDR1 LNHNV and CDR2 YYDKDF (reference sequence).

This clonotype was seen repeatedly, ten times or more. J is TRBJ2-2 and V is TRBV6-5; no definite D call. Germline lookup yields CDR1 MNHEY and CDR2 SVGAGI. V gave up 0 bases and J gave up 2 bases, with 10 bases separating them. CDR3 size: 16 residues. The CDR3 nucleotides read TGTGCCAGCAGTTACTCGCGCAGGCTTAACACCGGGGAGCTGTTTTTT. This encodes CASSYSRRLNTGELFF.

This clonotype was seen only a few times. The rearrangement links TRBV12-3 or TRBV12-4 to TRBJ2-1; D is unclear. The germline V and J ends were trimmed by 3 bases and 7 bases, with 10 bases remaining between them. The CDR3 runs 13 residues. In nucleotides, the CDR3 is TGTGCCAGCAGTTTCGGCATTTCGAATGAGCAGTTCTTC. Amino acids: CASSFGISNEQFF.

This chain connects TRBV11-2 to TRBJ2-5, with a possible D match to TRBD2 (6 bases). The CDR3 spans 18 residues. Looked up from germline, CDR1 is SGHAT and CDR2 is FQNNGV. Deletions cut 5 bases from V and 0 bases from J, with 22 bases between. Written as DNA, the CDR3 is TGTGCCAGCAGCCTTTATGCGGGCGGGGCCGGGTACCAAGAGACCCAGTACTTC. It encodes CASSLYAGGAGYQETQYF.

The chain has TRBV7-6 and TRBJ2-1; 8 bases line up with TRBD2. Trimming at V came to 4 bases and at J to 3 bases, leaving 8 bases not matched to a gene. The V gene's germline CDR1 is SGHVS and CDR2 FNYEAQ. CDR3 length: 16 residues. The CDR3 sequence is CASSSGAGGFYNEQFF. In DNA form, the CDR3 reads TGTGCCAGCAGCTCAGGTGCGGGGGGCTTCTACAATGAGCAGTTCTTC. Based on the CDR3 plus reference TRBV7-6 and TRBJ2-1, the full variable domain is GAGVSQSPRYKVTKRGQDVALRCDPISGHVSLYWYRQALGQGPEFLTYFNYEAQQDKSGLPNDRFSAERPEGSISTLTIQRTEQRDSAMYRCASSSGAGGFYNEQFFGPGTRLTVL.

The V call is TRBV15, the J call TRBJ2-3, with D tentatively TRBD2 (5 bases). The CDR3 contains 14 residues. CDR1 and CDR2 (germline): LNHNV, YYDKDF (reference sequence). The V end lost 5 bases, the J end lost 6 bases, and 15 bases lay between the germline ends. Here the CDR3 DNA reads TGTGCCACCAGCTTCGGGTCCTCGGGGGATACGCAGTATTTT. Its protein is CATSFGSSGDTQYF.

The rearrangement links TRBV7-2 to TRBJ2-1; TRBD2 aligns across 7 bases. J was trimmed by 6 bases and V by 5 bases; bases with no gene match: 7. The CDR3 runs 14 residues. Germline V gene data show CDR1 as SGHTA and CDR2 as FQGNSA. CDR3 bases: TGTGCCAGCAGCCCAAGACTAGCCAGCAATGAGCAGTTCTTC. This codes for CASSPRLASNEQFF.

This clonotype was observed at least ten times. V gene TRBV7-2 combines with J gene TRBJ1-5; D is ambiguous. The CDR3 extends over 14 amino acids. Trimming stripped 1 base from V and 7 bases from J, with 11 bases between. Per the germline V gene, CDR1 is SGHTA and CDR2 is FQGNSA. This chain's CDR3 is CASSLEPLGQPQHF. The CDR3 nucleotides are TGTGCCAGCAGCTTAGAACCGTTGGGGCAGCCCCAGCATTTT. The whole variable domain, remainder taken from reference TRBV7-2 and TRBJ1-5, is GAGVSQSPSNKVTEKGKDVELRCDPISGHTALYWYRQSLGQGLEFLIYFQGNSAPDKSGLPSDRFSAERTGGSVSTLTIQRTQQEDSAVYLCASSLEPLGQPQHFGDGTRLSIL.

This clonotype was picked up a small number of times. The chain employs TRBV7-2 and TRBJ2-5, with TRBD2 matching 14 bases. Germline V lookup: CDR1 SGHTA, CDR2 FQGNSA. This CDR3 spans 16 amino acids. The V segment lost 5 bases and the J segment 4 bases; nucleotides outside the gene matches: 6. The CDR3 bases are TGTGCCAGCAGCACGGGACTAGCGGGAGTCTCAGAGACCCAGTACTTC. Residues: CASSTGLAGVSETQYF.